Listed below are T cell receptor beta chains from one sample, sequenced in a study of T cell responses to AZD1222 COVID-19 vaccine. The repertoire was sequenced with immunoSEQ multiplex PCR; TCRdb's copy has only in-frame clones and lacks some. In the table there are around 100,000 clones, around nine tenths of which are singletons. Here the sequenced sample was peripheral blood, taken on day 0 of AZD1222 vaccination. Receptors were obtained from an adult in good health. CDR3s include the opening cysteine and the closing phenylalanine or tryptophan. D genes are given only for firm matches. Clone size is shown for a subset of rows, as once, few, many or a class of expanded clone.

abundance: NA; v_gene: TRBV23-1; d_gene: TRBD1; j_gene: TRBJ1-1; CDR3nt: TGCGCCAGCAGTCGCGTGGCAGGGGGGAACACTGAAGCTTTCTTT; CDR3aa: CASSRVAGGNTEAFF
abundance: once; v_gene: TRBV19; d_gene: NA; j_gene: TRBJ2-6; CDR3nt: TGTGCCAGTAGTATTGATCGAGCCAACGTCCTGACTTTC; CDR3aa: CASSIDRANVLTF
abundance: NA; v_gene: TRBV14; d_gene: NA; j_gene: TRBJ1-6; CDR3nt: TGTGCCAGCAGCCCCGACCGGAGGCTTTCACCCCTCCACTTT; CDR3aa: CASSPDRRLSPLHF
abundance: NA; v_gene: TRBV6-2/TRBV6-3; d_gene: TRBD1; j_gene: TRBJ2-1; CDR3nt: TGTGCCAGCAGTCGATTGAGACAGGGTAACGTCAATGAGCAGTTCTTC; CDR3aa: CASSRLRQGNVNEQFF
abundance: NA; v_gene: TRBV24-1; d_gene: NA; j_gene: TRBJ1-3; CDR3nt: TGTGCCACCAGGAAAGGAAACACCATATATTTT; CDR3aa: CATRKGNTIYF
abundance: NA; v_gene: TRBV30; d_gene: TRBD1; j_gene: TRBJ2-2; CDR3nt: TGTGCCTCAGGACAGGCCCCGAACACCGGGGAGCTGTTTTTT; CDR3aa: CASGQAPNTGELFF
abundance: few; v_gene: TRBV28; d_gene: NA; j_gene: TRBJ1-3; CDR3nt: TGTGCCAGCAGTCTCCTTTACAGCATCTCTGGAAACACCATATATTTT; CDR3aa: CASSLLYSISGNTIYF
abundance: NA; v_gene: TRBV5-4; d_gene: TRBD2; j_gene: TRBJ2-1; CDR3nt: TGTGCCAGCAGCTCCCCCCGGGGGGGCGCGAATGAGCAGTTCTTC; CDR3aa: CASSSPRGGANEQFF
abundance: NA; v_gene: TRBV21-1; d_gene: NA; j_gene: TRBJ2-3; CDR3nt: TGTGCCAGCGGGAGGGCCGGGAGCACAGATACGCAGTATTTT; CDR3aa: CASGRAGSTDTQYF
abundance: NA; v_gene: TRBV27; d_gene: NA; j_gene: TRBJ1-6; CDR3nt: TGTGCCAGCAGTCCCCTAAAAGGGCTGCATAATTCACCCCTCCACTTT; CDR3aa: CASSPLKGLHNSPLHF
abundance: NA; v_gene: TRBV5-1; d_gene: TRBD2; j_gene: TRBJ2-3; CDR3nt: TGCGCCAGCAGCTCCCGAGTAGCGGGGGTTAGAGGCACAGATACGCAGTATTTT; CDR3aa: CASSSRVAGVRGTDTQYF
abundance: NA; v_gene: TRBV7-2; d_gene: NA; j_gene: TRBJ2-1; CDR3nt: TGTGCCACCACTGGGGGCGGGTCCTACAATGAGCAGTTCTTC; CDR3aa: CATTGGGSYNEQFF
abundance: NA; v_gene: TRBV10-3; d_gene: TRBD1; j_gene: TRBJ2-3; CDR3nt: TGTGCCATCAGTGCAACAGGGGGCCCAGATACGCAGTATTTT; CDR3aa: CAISATGGPDTQYF
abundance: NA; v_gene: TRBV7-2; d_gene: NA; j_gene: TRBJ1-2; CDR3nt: TGTGCCAGCAGCTTAACGGTAAAACTTGGCTACACCTTC; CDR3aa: CASSLTVKLGYTF
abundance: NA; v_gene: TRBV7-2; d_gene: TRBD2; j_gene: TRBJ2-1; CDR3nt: TGTGCCAGCAGCTCCAGCGGGGGTCGCGGAAATGAGCAGTTCTTC; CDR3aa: CASSSSGGRGNEQFF
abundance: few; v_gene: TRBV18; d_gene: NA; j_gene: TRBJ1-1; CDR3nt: TGTGCCAGCTCACCACCGGCCCCTGTAGGTGAGGCTTTCTTT; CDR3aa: CASSPPAPVGEAFF
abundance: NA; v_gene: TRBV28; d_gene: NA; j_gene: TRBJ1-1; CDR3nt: TGTGCCAGCAGTTTATACCGGGGGGGAGCTTTCTTT; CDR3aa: CASSLYRGGAFF
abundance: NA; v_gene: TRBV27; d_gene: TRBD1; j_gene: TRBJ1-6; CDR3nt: TGTGCCAGCAGTCTACGGGACAGGGGAGTCAATTCACCCCTCCACTTT; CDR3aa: CASSLRDRGVNSPLHF
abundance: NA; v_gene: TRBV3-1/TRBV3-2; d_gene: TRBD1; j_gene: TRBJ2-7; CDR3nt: TGTGCCAGCAGCCGTCGACAAGGGACAGGGCGTCCCTACGAGCAGTACTTC; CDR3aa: CASSRRQGTGRPYEQYF
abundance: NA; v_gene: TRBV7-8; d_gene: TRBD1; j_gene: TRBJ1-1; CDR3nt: TGTGCCAGCAGCCCTTATCGACAGGGCATGAACACTGAAGCTTTCTTT; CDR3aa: CASSPYRQGMNTEAFF
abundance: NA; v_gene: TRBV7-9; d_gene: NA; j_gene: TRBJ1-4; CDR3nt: TGTGCCAGCAGCCCCGGGACCAGTCGAGAAAAACTGTTTTTT; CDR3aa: CASSPGTSREKLFF
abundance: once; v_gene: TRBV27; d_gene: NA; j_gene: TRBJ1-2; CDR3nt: TGTGCCAGCAGTGGAACAGGAGGGACTTGGGGGGGCTACACCTTC; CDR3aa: CASSGTGGTWGGYTF
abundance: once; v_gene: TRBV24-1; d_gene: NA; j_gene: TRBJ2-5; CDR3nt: TGTGCCACCAGTGATCCCTCCGGACGGTTAGGGGAGACCCAGTACTTC; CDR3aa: CATSDPSGRLGETQYF
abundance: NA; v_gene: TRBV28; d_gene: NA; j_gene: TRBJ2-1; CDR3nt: TGTGCCAGCAGTTTACTAGATCTTCAGTTCTTC; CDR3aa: CASSLLDLQFF
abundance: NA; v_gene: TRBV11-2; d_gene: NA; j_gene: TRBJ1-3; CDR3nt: TGTGCCAGCAGCTTAGTGAGTGGTAGGCAGGGCTACTCTGGAAACACCATATATTTT; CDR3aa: CASSLVSGRQGYSGNTIYF
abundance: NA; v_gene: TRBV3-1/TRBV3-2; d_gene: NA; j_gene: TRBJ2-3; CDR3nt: TGTGCCAGCTCCCGGGCTAGTACAGATACGCAGTATTTT; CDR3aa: CASSRASTDTQYF
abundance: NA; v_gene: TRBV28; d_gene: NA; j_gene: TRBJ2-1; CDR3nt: TGTGCCAGCAGTTGGCGGAGCCGTTACAATGAGCAGTTCTTC; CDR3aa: CASSWRSRYNEQFF
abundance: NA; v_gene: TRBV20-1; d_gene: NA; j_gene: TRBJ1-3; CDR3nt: TGCAGTGCAAGTTGGGGGCTATACAATTCTGGAAACACCATATATTTT; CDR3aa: CSASWGLYNSGNTIYF
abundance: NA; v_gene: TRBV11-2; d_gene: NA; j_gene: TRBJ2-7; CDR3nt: TGTGCCAGCAGCCTAAACTCCTACGAGCAGTACTTC; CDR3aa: CASSLNSYEQYF
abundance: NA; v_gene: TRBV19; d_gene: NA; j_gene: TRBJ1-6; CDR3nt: TGTGCCAGTAGCCGACAGGCCCTCTATAATTCACCCCTCCACTTT; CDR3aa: CASSRQALYNSPLHF
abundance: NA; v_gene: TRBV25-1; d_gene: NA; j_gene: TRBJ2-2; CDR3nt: TGTGCCAGCAGTGAGCGGACCGGGGAGCTGTTTTTT; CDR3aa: CASSERTGELFF
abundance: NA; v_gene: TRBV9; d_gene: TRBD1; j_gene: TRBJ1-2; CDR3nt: TGTGCCAGCAGCTCCCGCTACGGGACAGGGATCGACGGCTACACCTTC; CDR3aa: CASSSRYGTGIDGYTF
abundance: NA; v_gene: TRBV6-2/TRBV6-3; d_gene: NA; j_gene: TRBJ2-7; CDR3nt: TGTGCCAGCAGCCTCCCGCAGGGGTACTACGAGCAGTACTTC; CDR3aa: CASSLPQGYYEQYF
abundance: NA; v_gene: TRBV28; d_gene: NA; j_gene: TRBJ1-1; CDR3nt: TGTGCCAGCAGCTCAGGGGTTACTGAAGCTTTCTTT; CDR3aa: CASSSGVTEAFF
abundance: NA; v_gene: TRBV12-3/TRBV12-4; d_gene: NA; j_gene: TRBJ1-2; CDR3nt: TGTGCCAGCAGTGGGAGGGGCCGATATGGCTACACCTTC; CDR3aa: CASSGRGRYGYTF
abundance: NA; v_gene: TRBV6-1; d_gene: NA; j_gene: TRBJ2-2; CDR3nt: TGTGCCAGCAGTGAAGGACTACCCGGGGAGCTGTTTTTT; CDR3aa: CASSEGLPGELFF
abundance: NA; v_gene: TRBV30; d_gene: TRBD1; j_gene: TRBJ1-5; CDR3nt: TGTGCCTGGAATTCCGGGACAGGGCCTCAGCCCCAGCATTTT; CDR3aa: CAWNSGTGPQPQHF
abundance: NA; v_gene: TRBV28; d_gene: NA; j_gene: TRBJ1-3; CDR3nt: TGTGCCAGCAGTACAGAGGCCGGCTCTGGAAACACCATATATTTT; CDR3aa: CASSTEAGSGNTIYF
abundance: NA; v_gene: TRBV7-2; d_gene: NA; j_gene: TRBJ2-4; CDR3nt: TGTGCCAGCAGCTTAGACGTCCTGGGGGCCAAAAACATTCAGTACTTC; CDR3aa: CASSLDVLGAKNIQYF
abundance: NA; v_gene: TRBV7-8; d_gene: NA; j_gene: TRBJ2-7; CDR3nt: TGTGCCAGCAGCTCTAGCAACGAGCAGTACTTC; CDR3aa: CASSSSNEQYF
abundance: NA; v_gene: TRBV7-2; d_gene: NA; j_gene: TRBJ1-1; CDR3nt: TGTGCCAGCGCTTCGGGCCCTAACACTGAAGCTTTCTTT; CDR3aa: CASASGPNTEAFF
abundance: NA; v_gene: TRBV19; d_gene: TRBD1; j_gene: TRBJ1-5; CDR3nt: TGTGCCAGTAGCCCCCGGACAGGGTGGGAGTTTCAGCCCCAGCATTTT; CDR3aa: CASSPRTGWEFQPQHF
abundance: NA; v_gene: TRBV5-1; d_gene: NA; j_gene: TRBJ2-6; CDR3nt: TGCGCCAGCAGCTTGGGAAAGGGCTCTGGGGCCAACGTCCTGACTTTC; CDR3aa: CASSLGKGSGANVLTF
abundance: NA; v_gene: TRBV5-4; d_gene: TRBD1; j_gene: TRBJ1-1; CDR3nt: TGTGCCAGCAGCTCCGGACAGGGAAGCACTGAAGCTTTCTTT; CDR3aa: CASSSGQGSTEAFF
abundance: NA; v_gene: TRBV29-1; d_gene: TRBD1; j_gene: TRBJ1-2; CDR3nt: TGCAGCGTTGAAGATCGGACGGGACAGGGTAACTATGGCTACACCTTC; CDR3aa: CSVEDRTGQGNYGYTF
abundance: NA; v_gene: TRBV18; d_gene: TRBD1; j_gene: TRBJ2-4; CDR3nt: TGTGCCAGCTCACCACGGACAGGGGAGCCCAAAAACATTCAGTACTTC; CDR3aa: CASSPRTGEPKNIQYF
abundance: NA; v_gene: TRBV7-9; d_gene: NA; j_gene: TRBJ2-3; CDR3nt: TGTGCCAGCAACAGGGGGAGTCTAGCGGACACAGATACGCAGTATTTT; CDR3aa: CASNRGSLADTDTQYF
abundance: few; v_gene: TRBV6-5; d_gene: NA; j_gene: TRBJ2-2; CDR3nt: TGTGCCAGCAGTTACTCTGGGCGGGAGCTGTTTTTT; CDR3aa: CASSYSGRELFF
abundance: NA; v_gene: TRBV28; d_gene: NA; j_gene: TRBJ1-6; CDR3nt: TGTGCCAGCAGTTTACCCGGACAGTCGGGTTCACCCCTCCACTTT; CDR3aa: CASSLPGQSGSPLHF
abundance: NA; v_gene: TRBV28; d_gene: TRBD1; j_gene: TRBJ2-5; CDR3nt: TGTGCCAGCAGTCCCTTGGACAGGGGTCAAGAGACCCAGTACTTC; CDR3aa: CASSPLDRGQETQYF
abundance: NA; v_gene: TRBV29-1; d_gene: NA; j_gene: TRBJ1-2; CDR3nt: TGCAGCGTTGGAGCAGACGCTTATGGCTACACCTTC; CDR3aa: CSVGADAYGYTF
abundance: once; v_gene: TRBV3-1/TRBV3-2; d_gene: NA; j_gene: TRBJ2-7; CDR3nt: TGTGCCAGCAGCCAAGCCAAGTTACAGCAGTACTTC; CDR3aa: CASSQAKLQQYF
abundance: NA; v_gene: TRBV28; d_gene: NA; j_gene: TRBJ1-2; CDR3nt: TGTGCCAGCAGTAGACCCGGAGAGGGTCATGGCTACACCTTC; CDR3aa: CASSRPGEGHGYTF